This T cell receptor beta chain was retrieved from a study of blood T cell repertoires in COVID-19. Study context: From T cells, B-cell-depleted T cells, or PBMCs came the material, which was cDNA or gDNA.

Germline-derived CDR1 and CDR2 are SGHNT and YYREEE (reference sequence). V trimming: 0 bases; J trimming: 1 base; junction bases outside the gene matches: 7. This CDR3 spans 17 amino acids. TCRdb keeps only in-frame clones here, not all; method: immunoSEQ multiplex PCR. The table shows about 250,000 clones, with approximately 82% occurring only once. This TCR was sampled from a man older than 75 with acute or convalescent COVID-19. The specimen was peripheral blood. The chain uses TRBV5-4 and TRBJ2-3, with 8 bases fitting TRBD2. The CDR3 sequence is CASSLASRRGGTDTQYF. CDR3 sequence (DNA): TGTGCCAGCAGCTTGGCTTCACGGCGGGGGGGCACAGATACGCAGTATTTT. The full variable domain, rest sourced from reference TRBV5-4 and TRBJ2-3, is ETGVTQSPTHLIKTRGQQVTLRCSSQSGHNTVSWYQQALGQGPQFIFQYYREEENGRGNFPPRFSGLQFPNYSSELNVNALELDDSALYLCASSLASRRGGTDTQYFGPGTRLTVL.